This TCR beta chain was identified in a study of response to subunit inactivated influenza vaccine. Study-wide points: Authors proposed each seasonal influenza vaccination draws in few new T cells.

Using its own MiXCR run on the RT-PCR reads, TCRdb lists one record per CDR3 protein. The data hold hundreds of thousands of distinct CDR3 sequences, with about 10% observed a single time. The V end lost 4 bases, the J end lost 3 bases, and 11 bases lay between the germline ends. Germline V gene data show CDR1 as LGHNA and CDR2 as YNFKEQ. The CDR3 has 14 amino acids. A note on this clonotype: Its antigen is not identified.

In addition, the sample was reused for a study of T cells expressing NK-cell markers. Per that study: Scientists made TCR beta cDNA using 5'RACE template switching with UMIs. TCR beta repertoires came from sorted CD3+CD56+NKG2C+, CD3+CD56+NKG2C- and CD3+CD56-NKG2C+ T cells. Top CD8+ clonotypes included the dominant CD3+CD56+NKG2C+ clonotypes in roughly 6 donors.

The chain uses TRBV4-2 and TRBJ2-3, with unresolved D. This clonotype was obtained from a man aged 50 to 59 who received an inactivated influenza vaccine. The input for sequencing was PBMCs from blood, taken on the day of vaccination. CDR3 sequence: CASSPLGITDTQYF. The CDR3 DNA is TGTGCCAGCAGCCCTCTAGGAATTACAGATACGCAGTATTTT.